The rows below give T cell receptor beta chains drawn from one sample of a study of blood T cell repertoires in COVID-19. Sequenced by immunoSEQ multiplex PCR; TCRdb stores in-frame clones only, minus some. The sample has around 50,000 clones; 82% are singletons. Sequencing was done on a sample of peripheral blood. Receptors were obtained from a woman aged 55-70 years with acute or convalescent COVID-19. The CDR3 runs from the conserved cysteine through the conserved F or W. Fields, in order: CDR3 DNA, CDR3 protein, D gene, J gene, clone size, V gene. D genes are given only for firm matches. Clone size is stated in some rows and not others, as once, few, many or a class when expanded.

DNA: TGTGCCAGCGCCAAGGGGGGGACTGAAGCTTTCTTT
CDR3: CASAKGGTEAFF
D: NA
J: TRBJ1-1
size: NA
V: TRBV18

DNA: TGCGCCAGCAGCCCCCGGACAGGGGCCTACGAGCAGTACTTC
CDR3: CASSPRTGAYEQYF
D: TRBD1
J: TRBJ2-7
size: NA
V: TRBV5-1

DNA: TGTGCCATCCGACGGGATCTGAACACCGGGGAGCTGTTTTTT
CDR3: CAIRRDLNTGELFF
D: NA
J: TRBJ2-2
size: NA
V: TRBV6-5

DNA: TGTGCCAGCAGCTTCGGCAGACTAGCGGGGGGGCTAGGCACCGGGGAGCTGTTTTTT
CDR3: CASSFGRLAGGLGTGELFF
D: TRBD2
J: TRBJ2-2
size: NA
V: TRBV7-9

DNA: TGTGCCAGCAGCTTAAATGGGGGCAACACTGAAGCTTTCTTT
CDR3: CASSLNGGNTEAFF
D: NA
J: TRBJ1-1
size: few
V: TRBV7-3

DNA: TGTGCCAGCAGCTCCTTAAGCGGGGGGGCAGAGACCCAGTACTTC
CDR3: CASSSLSGGAETQYF
D: TRBD2
J: TRBJ2-5
size: NA
V: TRBV9

DNA: TGCGCCAGCAGCCAACAGGGGGAGGAAAACATTCAGTACTTC
CDR3: CASSQQGEENIQYF
D: NA
J: TRBJ2-4
size: NA
V: TRBV4-1

DNA: TGTGCCAGCAGCACCCTCTCGGACGGTGAAGGGGTCTTT
CDR3: CASSTLSDGEGVF
D: NA
J: TRBJ1-1
size: NA
V: TRBV9

DNA: TGCGCCAGCAGCCGAGACTCCCACTCCTACGAGCAGTACTTC
CDR3: CASSRDSHSYEQYF
D: NA
J: TRBJ2-7
size: many
V: TRBV5-1

DNA: TGTGCCACCAGCAGAGAAAGGGGGCCAAGCAATCAGCCCCAGCATTTT
CDR3: CATSRERGPSNQPQHF
D: TRBD1
J: TRBJ1-5
size: NA
V: TRBV15

DNA: TGCGCCAGCAGCCTGAACGGAGGGTCGAATTCACCCCTCCACTTT
CDR3: CASSLNGGSNSPLHF
D: NA
J: TRBJ1-6
size: few
V: TRBV4-3

DNA: TGCAGTGCTAGTATACCAGGGGTTCCAGATACGCAGTATTTT
CDR3: CSASIPGVPDTQYF
D: NA
J: TRBJ2-3
size: NA
V: TRBV20-1

DNA: TGTGCCAGCAGCTTTGGGACAAAGCCAACTAATGAAAAACTGTTTTTT
CDR3: CASSFGTKPTNEKLFF
D: NA
J: TRBJ1-4
size: NA
V: TRBV5-6

DNA: TGTGCCAGCAGCATAGCGGAGGGGACTGGCACTGAAGCTTTCTTT
CDR3: CASSIAEGTGTEAFF
D: NA
J: TRBJ1-1
size: NA
V: TRBV14

DNA: TGTGCCAGCAGCCCCCCGCCAGGGAACTCCTATGGCTACACCTTC
CDR3: CASSPPPGNSYGYTF
D: NA
J: TRBJ1-2
size: few
V: TRBV13

DNA: TGTGCCTGGAGTACCCTAGCGGACAGCTCCTACGAGCAGTACTTC
CDR3: CAWSTLADSSYEQYF
D: NA
J: TRBJ2-7
size: NA
V: TRBV30

DNA: TGTGCCAGCAGCCAAGTTCGGGAACCAGCTAACTATGGCTACACCTTC
CDR3: CASSQVREPANYGYTF
D: NA
J: TRBJ1-2
size: NA
V: TRBV14

DNA: TGTGCCAGCAGGCAAGGAGTGGGTAATGAAAAACTGTTTTTT
CDR3: CASRQGVGNEKLFF
D: NA
J: TRBJ1-4
size: NA
V: TRBV7-2

DNA: TGTGCCAGCAGCTTCGGGACTAGCGGGGAAGGTACGCAGTATTTT
CDR3: CASSFGTSGEGTQYF
D: TRBD2
J: TRBJ2-3
size: NA
V: TRBV11-1

DNA: TGTGCCAGCAGTGAACAGGGACTACGCTCTGGAAACACCATATATTTT
CDR3: CASSEQGLRSGNTIYF
D: NA
J: TRBJ1-3
size: NA
V: TRBV6-1

DNA: TGTGCCAGCAGCCGAGGTGGGACAGGGGATCTCTATGGCTACACCTTC
CDR3: CASSRGGTGDLYGYTF
D: TRBD1
J: TRBJ1-2
size: NA
V: TRBV3-1/TRBV3-2

DNA: TGTGCCAGCAGCTCCGACACAGGGCCCGGAAACACCATATATTTT
CDR3: CASSSDTGPGNTIYF
D: NA
J: TRBJ1-3
size: NA
V: TRBV7-3

DNA: TGCAGCGTTGAGGGCAGGGCAAACACTGAAGCTTTCTTT
CDR3: CSVEGRANTEAFF
D: NA
J: TRBJ1-1
size: NA
V: TRBV29-1

DNA: TGCAGCGGTTACACCCCAAAACAGGGAGACTATGGCTACACCTTC
CDR3: CSGYTPKQGDYGYTF
D: NA
J: TRBJ1-2
size: NA
V: TRBV29-1

DNA: TGCGCCAGCAGCTTGGCAGGGGTGAACTATGGCTACACCTTC
CDR3: CASSLAGVNYGYTF
D: NA
J: TRBJ1-2
size: NA
V: TRBV5-1

DNA: TGCGCCAGCAGCGCTATTGGACAGGGGTCAGATACGCAGTATTTT
CDR3: CASSAIGQGSDTQYF
D: TRBD1
J: TRBJ2-3
size: NA
V: TRBV4-3

DNA: TGTGCCAGCAGCCCAGGAAGTGCGAGCAATCAGCCCCAGCATTTT
CDR3: CASSPGSASNQPQHF
D: NA
J: TRBJ1-5
size: NA
V: TRBV5-5

DNA: TGTGCCAGCAGTTTCCGGGCGCAGGGTACTGAAGCTTTCTTT
CDR3: CASSFRAQGTEAFF
D: NA
J: TRBJ1-1
size: NA
V: TRBV27

DNA: TGCGCCAGCAGCCCAACCCGGACAGTTACTAGCTATGGCTACACCTTC
CDR3: CASSPTRTVTSYGYTF
D: NA
J: TRBJ1-2
size: NA
V: TRBV4-3

DNA: TGCAGCGTTGAGACGGGGAGCACTGAAGCTTTCTTT
CDR3: CSVETGSTEAFF
D: NA
J: TRBJ1-1
size: NA
V: TRBV29-1

DNA: TGCGCCAGCAGAGTGGGGGGGGTTGGAGATACGCAGTATTTT
CDR3: CASRVGGVGDTQYF
D: TRBD2
J: TRBJ2-3
size: NA
V: TRBV10-2

DNA: TGTGCCAGCAGCCGAGACGGGCAGGGGGCTTACAATGAGCAGTTCTTC
CDR3: CASSRDGQGAYNEQFF
D: TRBD1
J: TRBJ2-1
size: NA
V: TRBV7-8

DNA: TGTGCCAGCAGCCAAGATTTAGTAGGGCAGGGGTATGGAAACACCATATATTTT
CDR3: CASSQDLVGQGYGNTIYF
D: NA
J: TRBJ1-3
size: NA
V: TRBV3-1/TRBV3-2

DNA: TGCGCCAGCAGCCGGAAAATAACAGGGGGTTGGGAATACAGTCCTTCTAGCACAGATACGCAGTATTTT
CDR3: CASSRKITGGWEYSPSSTDTQYF
D: TRBD1
J: TRBJ2-3
size: NA
V: TRBV5-1

DNA: TGCGCCAGCAGTCCCTCAGCGCAAGGTAATGAAAAACTGTTTTTT
CDR3: CASSPSAQGNEKLFF
D: NA
J: TRBJ1-4
size: NA
V: TRBV5-1

DNA: TGTGCCAGCTCCCCCAACAGGGGGGGGACAGATACGCAGTATTTT
CDR3: CASSPNRGGTDTQYF
D: NA
J: TRBJ2-3
size: NA
V: TRBV18

DNA: TGTGCCAGCAGTTACATAGCGGGGGGGACCGGGGAGCTGTTTTTT
CDR3: CASSYIAGGTGELFF
D: TRBD2
J: TRBJ2-2
size: NA
V: TRBV7-2

DNA: TGTGCCAGCAGCCCCTGGGGCGGGGAGGCGGAGACCCAGTACTTC
CDR3: CASSPWGGEAETQYF
D: NA
J: TRBJ2-5
size: once
V: TRBV11-2

DNA: TGCGCCAGCGGACCCGGGACAGCATATAATTCACCCCTCCACTTT
CDR3: CASGPGTAYNSPLHF
D: TRBD1
J: TRBJ1-6
size: NA
V: TRBV5-1

DNA: TGTGCCAGCAGCTTAGGGTCCGTACTTACCACAGATACGCAGTATTTT
CDR3: CASSLGSVLTTDTQYF
D: NA
J: TRBJ2-3
size: NA
V: TRBV11-2

DNA: TGTGCCAGCAGCCCTCAGGGCATCCTGAGAGGCTACACCTTC
CDR3: CASSPQGILRGYTF
D: NA
J: TRBJ1-2
size: NA
V: TRBV14

DNA: TGTGCCAGCAGCGAGTCCGGGACTGCTAACACTGAAGCTTTCTTT
CDR3: CASSESGTANTEAFF
D: NA
J: TRBJ1-1
size: NA
V: TRBV9

DNA: TGTGCCAGCACCCCGACAGTCCGGAACACTGAAGCTTTCTTT
CDR3: CASTPTVRNTEAFF
D: NA
J: TRBJ1-1
size: NA
V: TRBV7-8

DNA: TGTGCCAGCAGTGACTCCTGCGGACAGAAAAAGGGGACCATATATTTT
CDR3: CASSDSCGQKKGTIYF
D: NA
J: TRBJ1-3
size: NA
V: TRBV6-4

DNA: TGTGCCTGGGAAGACAGGAGATATCAGCCCCAGCATTTT
CDR3: CAWEDRRYQPQHF
D: NA
J: TRBJ1-5
size: NA
V: TRBV30

DNA: TGTGCCTGGAGTGTAGGACAGGGGGCTAACTATGGCTACACCTTC
CDR3: CAWSVGQGANYGYTF
D: TRBD1
J: TRBJ1-2
size: once
V: TRBV30

DNA: TGTGCCAGCAGCTTGGACAGACTAATCTCTGGAAACACCATATATTTT
CDR3: CASSLDRLISGNTIYF
D: NA
J: TRBJ1-3
size: NA
V: TRBV5-6

DNA: TGTGCCAGCAGTTTATTGGAGGAGTTCGGCTACACCTTC
CDR3: CASSLLEEFGYTF
D: NA
J: TRBJ1-2
size: NA
V: TRBV12-3/TRBV12-4

DNA: TGTGCCAGCAGTCGGTTAGCGGGGGGCTACAATGAGCAGTTCTTC
CDR3: CASSRLAGGYNEQFF
D: TRBD2
J: TRBJ2-1
size: NA
V: TRBV11-3

DNA: TGTGCCATCAGTGAGGTCGCAGGGGGCTTCTATGGCTACACCTTC
CDR3: CAISEVAGGFYGYTF
D: TRBD1
J: TRBJ1-2
size: NA
V: TRBV10-3

DNA: TGTGCCAGTAGCGAACAGGGTAGTTCCTACAATGAGCAGTTCTTC
CDR3: CASSEQGSSYNEQFF
D: NA
J: TRBJ2-1
size: once
V: TRBV19

DNA: TGTGCCAGCAGTTACTCGACAGGCCAGCCCCAGCATTTT
CDR3: CASSYSTGQPQHF
D: NA
J: TRBJ1-5
size: NA
V: TRBV6-5

DNA: TGTGCCAGCAGCACCGGACAGTGGGGGAACTATGGCTACACCTTC
CDR3: CASSTGQWGNYGYTF
D: NA
J: TRBJ1-2
size: NA
V: TRBV14

DNA: TGCGCCAGCAGCACGGACTTTATGGGGAATTCACCCCTCCACTTT
CDR3: CASSTDFMGNSPLHF
D: NA
J: TRBJ1-6
size: NA
V: TRBV5-1

DNA: TGTGCCAGCAGGCCAGGGGCTGGAAACACCATATATTTT
CDR3: CASRPGAGNTIYF
D: NA
J: TRBJ1-3
size: NA
V: TRBV6-5

DNA: TGTGCCAGCAGAGGCGGGGGCAGTTACAATGAGCAGTTCTTC
CDR3: CASRGGGSYNEQFF
D: NA
J: TRBJ2-1
size: NA
V: TRBV27

DNA: TGCGCCAGCAGCTTGTCAGGGTATAATAATGAAAAACTGTTTTTT
CDR3: CASSLSGYNNEKLFF
D: NA
J: TRBJ1-4
size: NA
V: TRBV5-1

DNA: TGTGCCAGCAGTTTGCGGGATAACTATGGCTACACCTTC
CDR3: CASSLRDNYGYTF
D: NA
J: TRBJ1-2
size: NA
V: TRBV27

DNA: TGTGCCTGGAGTCGCGGACAGTTTTCACCCCTCCACTTT
CDR3: CAWSRGQFSPLHF
D: NA
J: TRBJ1-6
size: few
V: TRBV30

DNA: TGTGCCACCAGCAGAGCAGGGGGGGAGCTGTTTTTT
CDR3: CATSRAGGELFF
D: NA
J: TRBJ2-2
size: NA
V: TRBV15